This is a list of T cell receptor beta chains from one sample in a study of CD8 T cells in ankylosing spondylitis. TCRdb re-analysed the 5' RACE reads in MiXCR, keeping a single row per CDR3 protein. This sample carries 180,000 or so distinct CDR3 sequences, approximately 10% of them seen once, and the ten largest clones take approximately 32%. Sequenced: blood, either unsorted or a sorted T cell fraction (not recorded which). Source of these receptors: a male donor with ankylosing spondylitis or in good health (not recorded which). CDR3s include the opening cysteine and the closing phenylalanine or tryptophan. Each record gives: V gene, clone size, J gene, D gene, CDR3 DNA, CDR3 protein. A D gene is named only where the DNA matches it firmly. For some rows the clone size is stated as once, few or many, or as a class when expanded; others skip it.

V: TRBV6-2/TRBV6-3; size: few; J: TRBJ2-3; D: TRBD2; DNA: TGTGCCAGCAGTCCGCTAGCGGGGTCAGATACGCAGTATTTT; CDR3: CASSPLAGSDTQYF
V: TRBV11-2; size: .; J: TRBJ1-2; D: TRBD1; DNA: TGTGCCAGCAGCTCTATGTCGACAGGGATCTATGGCTACACCTTC; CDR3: CASSSMSTGIYGYTF
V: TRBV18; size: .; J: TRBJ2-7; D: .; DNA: TGTGCCAGCTCACCGTCTCGGCAAGGGGCCTACGAGCAGTACTTC; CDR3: CASSPSRQGAYEQYF
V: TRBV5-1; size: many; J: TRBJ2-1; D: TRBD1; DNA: TGCGCCAGCACCACGACAGGGGTGGTATTTGATGAGCAGTTCTTC; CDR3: CASTTTGVVFDEQFF
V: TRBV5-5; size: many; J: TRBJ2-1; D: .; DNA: TGTGCCAGCAGCCCACTGGATTCACACAATGAGCAGTTCTTC; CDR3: CASSPLDSHNEQFF
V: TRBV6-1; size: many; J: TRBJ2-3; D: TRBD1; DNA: TGTGCCAGCAGCAAACCGGGACAGGTCACAGATACGCAGTATTTT; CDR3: CASSKPGQVTDTQYF
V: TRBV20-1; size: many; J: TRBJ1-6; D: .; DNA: TGCAGTGCCCAAAGGGGCCCAGATAATTCACCCCTCCACTTT; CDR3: CSAQRGPDNSPLHF
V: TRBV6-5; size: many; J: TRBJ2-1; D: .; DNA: TGTGCCAGCAGTTCAAGCGGTAATGAGCAGTTCTTC; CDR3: CASSSSGNEQFF
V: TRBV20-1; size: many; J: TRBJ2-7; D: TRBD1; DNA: TGCAGTGCTAGAGATTGGCCACAGGGGGTATACGAGCAGTACTTC; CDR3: CSARDWPQGVYEQYF
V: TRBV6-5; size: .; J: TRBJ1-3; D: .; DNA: TGTGCCAGCAGTTACTCAGCACAGCCGGCTTCCACTGGAAACACCATATATTTT; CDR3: CASSYSAQPASTGNTIYF
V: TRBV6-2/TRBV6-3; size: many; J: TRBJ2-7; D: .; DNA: TGTGCCAGCAGCCCCAGGGACCACCCCTACGAGCAGTACTTC; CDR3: CASSPRDHPYEQYF
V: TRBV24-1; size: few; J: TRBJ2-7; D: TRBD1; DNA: TGTGCCACCAGTGATCGCAATCGACAGGGCAAAGACGAGCAGTACTTC; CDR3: CATSDRNRQGKDEQYF
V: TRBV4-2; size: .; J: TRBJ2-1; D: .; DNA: TGTGCCAGCAGCCCCGGGCTCGTCGGCAATGAGCAGTTCTTC; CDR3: CASSPGLVGNEQFF
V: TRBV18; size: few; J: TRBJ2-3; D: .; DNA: TGTGCCAACTCACCTGTTGGGTTGGCTGAAGATACGCAGTATTTT; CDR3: CANSPVGLAEDTQYF
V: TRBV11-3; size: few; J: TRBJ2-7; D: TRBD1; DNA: TGTGCCAGCAGCTACGGTCGGGACAGGGTTTCCTACGAGCAGTACTTC; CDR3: CASSYGRDRVSYEQYF
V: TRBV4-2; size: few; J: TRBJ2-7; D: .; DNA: TGTGCCAGCAGCCAAGAAAGGAGAGGACGCCTCTCCTACGAGCAGTACTTC; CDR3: CASSQERRGRLSYEQYF
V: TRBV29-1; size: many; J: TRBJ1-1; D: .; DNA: TGCAGCGTTGATATTACCGGGGTGAGTAATGAAGCTTTCTTT; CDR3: CSVDITGVSNEAFF
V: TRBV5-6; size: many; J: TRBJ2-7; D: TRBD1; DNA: TGTGCCAGCAGCTTAACCGGGACAGGAGTCTACGAGCAGTACTTC; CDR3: CASSLTGTGVYEQYF
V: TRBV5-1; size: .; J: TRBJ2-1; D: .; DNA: TGCGCCAGCGGACCTAGTGGGACCTCCTACAATGAGCAGTTCTTC; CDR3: CASGPSGTSYNEQFF
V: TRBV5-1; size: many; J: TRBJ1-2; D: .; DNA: TGCGCCAGCAAGGACGGATATGGCTACACCTTC; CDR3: CASKDGYGYTF
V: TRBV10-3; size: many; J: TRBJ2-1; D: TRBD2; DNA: TGTGCCATCAGTGAGTCGCTAGCGGGAGTGATCAATGAGCAGTTCTTC; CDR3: CAISESLAGVINEQFF
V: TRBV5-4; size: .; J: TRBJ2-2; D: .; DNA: TGTGCCAGCAGCTTTGTTGCGACCGGGGAGCTGTTTTTT; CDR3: CASSFVATGELFF
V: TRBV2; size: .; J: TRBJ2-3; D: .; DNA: TGTGCCAGCAGTGAGAGGCCCGCAAGGGCAGATACGCAGTATTTT; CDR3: CASSERPARADTQYF
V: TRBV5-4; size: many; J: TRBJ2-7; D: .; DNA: TGTGCCAGCAGCTTGAGGAGTTACGAGCAGTACTTC; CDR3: CASSLRSYEQYF
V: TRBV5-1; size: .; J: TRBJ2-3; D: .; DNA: TGCGCCAGCAGCTTGGTAAGAAACACAGATACGCAGTATTTT; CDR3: CASSLVRNTDTQYF
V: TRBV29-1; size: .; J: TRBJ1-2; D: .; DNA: TGCAGCGTTCTTGAAGGCTACACCTTC; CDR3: CSVLEGYTF
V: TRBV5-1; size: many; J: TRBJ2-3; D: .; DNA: TGCGCCAGCAGCTTGACCCCTAGCGCGAGGGATACGCAGTATTTT; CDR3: CASSLTPSARDTQYF
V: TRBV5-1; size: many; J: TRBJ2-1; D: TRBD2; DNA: TGCGCCAGCAGCTTGGCGGGACTAGCGGGAAACAATGAGCAGTTCTTC; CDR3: CASSLAGLAGNNEQFF
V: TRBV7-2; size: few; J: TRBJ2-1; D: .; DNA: TGTGCCAGCAGCCCTAATGGGGCAGGGAGAAATGAGCAGTTCTTC; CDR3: CASSPNGAGRNEQFF
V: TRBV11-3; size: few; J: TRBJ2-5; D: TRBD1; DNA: TGTGCCAGCAGCTCGATTGGGACAGGGGAAGAGACCCAGTACTTC; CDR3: CASSSIGTGEETQYF
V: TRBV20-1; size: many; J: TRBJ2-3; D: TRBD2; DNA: TGCAGTGCTTTACTAGCGGGAATGGCAGATACGCAGTATTTT; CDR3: CSALLAGMADTQYF
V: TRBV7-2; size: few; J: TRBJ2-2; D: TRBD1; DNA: TGTGCCAGCAGCTGGGACAGGGAAACCGGGGAGCTGTTTTTT; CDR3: CASSWDRETGELFF
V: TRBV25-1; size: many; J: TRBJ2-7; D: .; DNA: TGTGCCAGCAGTGAAGGGGCGGACTCCTACGAGCAGTACTTC; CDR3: CASSEGADSYEQYF